Each of the 30 T cell receptor beta chains below was sequenced from the same sample in a study of cytomegalovirus exposure and HLA in healthy donors. Use of 60 Vbeta and 13 Jbeta primers characterized the PCR. Sequenced by immunoSEQ multiplex PCR; TCRdb stores in-frame clones only, minus some. The table lists about 160,000 clones, roughly 80% of them singletons. The specimen was PBMCs. The source is a male donor in good health and CMV-seropositive.

The rearrangement links TRBV9 to TRBJ1-2; the D is unclear. The V gene's germline CDR1 is SGDLS and CDR2 YYNGEE. The CDR3 loop spans 12 amino acids. The V end lost 4 bases, the J end lost 1 base, and 5 bases lay between the germline ends. The CDR3 protein is CASSPNNYGYTF. The CDR3 DNA reads as TGTGCCAGCAGCCCTAATAACTATGGCTACACCTTC. The full variable domain, completed using reference TRBV9 and TRBJ1-2, is DSGVTQTPKHLITATGQRVTLRCSPRSGDLSVYWYQQSLDQGLQFLIQYYNGEERAKGNILERFSAQQFPDLHSELNLSSLELGDSALYFCASSPNNYGYTFGSGTRLTVV.

The chain has TRBV6-5 and TRBJ1-5; no clear D. The CDR3 covers 13 residues. V was shortened by 5 bases and J by 1 base, with 6 bases between the two germline ends. Germline V gives CDR1 MNHEY, CDR2 SVGAGI. The CDR3 loop is CASSRLSNQPQHF. The DNA of the CDR3 is TGTGCCAGCAGTCGACTAAGCAATCAGCCCCAGCATTTT.

The chain combines TRBV6-5 with TRBJ1-6; no definite D call. Germline V gene data show CDR1 as MNHEY and CDR2 as SVGAGI. The V gene lost 4 bases and the J gene lost 0 bases, with 7 bases spanning the gap. This CDR3 is built from 15 residues. The CDR3: CASSSASSYNSPLHF. CDR3 DNA: TGTGCCAGCAGTTCCGCCAGCTCCTATAATTCACCCCTCCACTTT.

The chain links TRBV30 to TRBJ2-2; D remains ambiguous. Germline V lookup: CDR1 GTSNPN, CDR2 SVGIG (reference sequence). This CDR3 has 14 residues. Trimming left V 3 bases short and J 7 bases short, with 15 bases between. The CDR3, as DNA: TGTGCCTGGAGCCTCGACTTTAGGCGCGGGGAGCTGTTTTTT. Translation gives CAWSLDFRRGELFF.

The rearrangement joins TRBV12-5 to TRBJ2-1, with unresolved D. V gave up 1 base and J gave up 9 bases, with 7 bases separating them. Germline V gene lookup returns CDR1 LGHNT and CDR2 FRNRAP. This CDR3 is built from 12 residues. DNA for the CDR3: TGTGCTAGTGGTTTGGATCGGAGTGAGCAGTTCTTC. Protein: CASGLDRSEQFF.

The chain carries TRBV28 and TRBJ2-7, with 8 nucleotides matching TRBD1. CDR3 length: 14 residues. Losses at the gene ends were 4 bases for V and 1 base for J; bases not matched to a gene: 3. Germline CDR1 is MDHEN and CDR2 is SYDVKM. The DNA of the CDR3 is TGTGCCAGCAGTTCAGGGGGCGAGTCCTACGAGCAGTACTTC. It is translated as CASSSGGESYEQYF.

This chain links TRBV15 with TRBJ2-1; D uncertain. The CDR3 is 15 residues long. Trimming cost V 3 bases and J 0 bases, with 9 bases left between them. Germline loops: CDR1 LNHNV, CDR2 YYDKDF (reference sequence). The CDR3 is CATSRSESSYNEQFF. CDR3 coding DNA: TGTGCCACCAGCAGGTCTGAGAGCTCCTACAATGAGCAGTTCTTC.

J is TRBJ1-2 and V is TRBV7-8, with D possibly TRBD1 on 6 matching bases. The CDR3 runs 15 residues. The V gene lost 1 base and the J gene lost 4 bases, with 13 bases spanning the gap. Looked up from germline, CDR1 is SGHVS and CDR2 is FQNEAQ. CDR3 region: CASSLEGDLGYGYTF. For the CDR3, the DNA is TGTGCCAGCAGCTTAGAGGGGGATTTGGGCTATGGCTACACCTTC.

The CDR3 region has the DNA TGCGCCAGCAGCCAAGAGGGGGCCGGGAATCAGCCCCAGCATTTT. This translates into CASSQEGAGNQPQHF. This chain uses TRBV4-1 with TRBJ1-5; maybe TRBD1 (6 bases). The CDR3 spans 15 residues. V was pared by 0 bases and J by 4 bases, with 10 bases between. Germline assignment: CDR1 MGHRA and CDR2 YSYEKL.

The genes are TRBV30 and TRBJ2-2; maybe TRBD2 (5 bases). CDR3 length equals 16 residues. V shed 0 bases and J shed 0 bases, with 11 bases lying between them. In germline, CDR1 is GTSNPN, CDR2 SVGIG (reference sequence). In DNA, the CDR3 is TGTGCCTGGAGTGTACTTGGGAGTTCGAACACCGGGGAGCTGTTTTTT. Translated, it gives CAWSVLGSSNTGELFF.

This chain links TRBV19 with TRBJ1-1; tentatively, D is TRBD1 (5 bases). The V and J ends lost 3 bases and 5 bases respectively, with 10 bases between them. The CDR3 has 13 amino acids. The germline V gene encodes CDR1 LNHDA and CDR2 SQIVND (reference sequence). DNA for the CDR3: TGTGCCAGTAGTATCGTCCCAGGGACTGAAGCTTTCTTT. Encoded protein: CASSIVPGTEAFF.

The genes are TRBV13 and TRBJ2-7; D is undetermined. The CDR3 is 11 amino acids. Germline V CDR1 and CDR2: PRHDT, FYEKMQ (reference sequence). V was cut by 1 base and J by 5 bases, with 3 bases left in between. CDR3 in DNA: TGTGCCAGCAGCTTAGCGGACGAGCAGTACTTC. Amino acid sequence: CASSLADEQYF.

This clone appeared a few times. The chain couples TRBV9 to TRBJ1-5, with D unresolved. The germline V gene has CDR1 SGDLS and CDR2 YYNGEE. Trimming stripped 3 bases from V and 0 bases from J, with 25 bases between. The CDR3 has 20 amino acids. CDR3 amino acids: CASSAVDGLRRHYSNQPQHF. The CDR3, as DNA: TGTGCCAGCAGCGCCGTAGATGGTCTGCGTAGACATTATAGCAATCAGCCCCAGCATTTT. The full variable domain, rest sourced from reference TRBV9 and TRBJ1-5, is DSGVTQTPKHLITATGQRVTLRCSPRSGDLSVYWYQQSLDQGLQFLIQYYNGEERAKGNILERFSAQQFPDLHSELNLSSLELGDSALYFCASSAVDGLRRHYSNQPQHFGDGTRLSIL.

V usage is TRBV27 and J usage is TRBJ2-3, with 10 bases fitting TRBD2. Trimming at V came to 2 bases and at J to 5 bases, leaving 7 bases not matched to a gene. Per the germline V gene, CDR1 is MNHEY and CDR2 is SMNVEV (reference sequence). The CDR3 has 16 residues. CDR3 amino acids: CASSLTAGGPGDTQYF. CDR3 DNA: TGTGCCAGCAGTTTAACAGCGGGAGGGCCGGGAGATACGCAGTATTTT.

This rearrangement joins TRBV5-5 to TRBJ2-2; 8 nucleotides align to TRBD1. There are 16 residues in the CDR3. Germline-derived CDR1 and CDR2 are SGHKS and YYEKEE (reference sequence). Trimming took 4 bases from V and 4 from J; bases not matched to a gene: 9. CDR3 protein: CASSQRQGSRTGELFF. CDR3 DNA: TGTGCCAGCAGCCAGAGACAGGGGTCTCGCACCGGGGAGCTGTTTTTT.

V gene TRBV11-2 combines with J gene TRBJ1-2; TRBD1 matches 10 bases. The CDR3 spans 15 residues. CDR1 is SGHAT and CDR2 is FQNNGV in the germline V gene. V dropped 1 base and J dropped 5; count of bases not matched to a gene: 4. The CDR3 DNA reads as TGTGCCAGCAGCTTAGGACAGGGGGCCCAGTATGGCTACACCTTC. Its translation is CASSLGQGAQYGYTF.

A word on this clone: Relative to the germline gene, one junction end is altered; a read error may explain this. The chain combines TRBV9 with TRBJ2-6; TRBD2 matches at 8 bases. CDR3 length: 16 amino acids. Germline V gene lookup returns CDR1 SGDLS and CDR2 YYNGEE. The CDR3 DNA sequence: TGTGCCAGCAGCGTAGTTGGGGATAGCGGGGCCAACGGCCTGACTTTC. Its protein is CASSVVGDSGANGLTF.

This sequence joins TRBV2 and TRBJ1-1; D gene unclear. In germline, CDR1 is SNHLY, CDR2 FYNNEI. This CDR3 has 14 amino acids. The V end was cut by 5 bases, the J end by 1 base, with 11 bases between. For the CDR3, the DNA is TGTGCCAGCAGTTCAGCGCGGGGGAACACTGAAGCTTTCTTT. Protein sequence: CASSSARGNTEAFF.

The chain carries TRBV9 and TRBJ2-3; a possible D gene is TRBD2 (7 bases). In germline, CDR1 is SGDLS, CDR2 YYNGEE. This CDR3 has 16 amino acids. Trimming removed 6 bases at V and 5 bases at J, with 22 bases between. The CDR3, as DNA: TGTGCCAGCAAACTATTAGAGGGGGGGCCGGGAGATACGCAGTATTTT. Its translation: CASKLLEGGPGDTQYF. Using reference TRBV9 and TRBJ2-3 for the parts outside the CDR3, the full variable domain is DSGVTQTPKHLITATGQRVTLRCSPRSGDLSVYWYQQSLDQGLQFLIQYYNGEERAKGNILERFSAQQFPDLHSELNLSSLELGDSALYFCASKLLEGGPGDTQYFGPGTRLTVL.

This clone appeared a few times. J is TRBJ1-2 and V is TRBV11-2, with TRBD1 matching over 7 bases. Germline loops: CDR1 SGHAT, CDR2 FQNNGV. This CDR3 has 14 amino acids. V trimming: 5 bases; J trimming: 4 bases; junction bases outside the gene matches: 7. In DNA form, the CDR3 reads TGTGCCAGCAGCCGAGCCGGGACAGCCTATGGCTACACCTTC. Translated, it gives CASSRAGTAYGYTF.

This clone was detected only a few times. The rearrangement joins TRBV7-9 to TRBJ2-5; D is unresolved. The DNA matches TRBJ2-7 better at its end, which makes the J call doubtful. Germline V lookup: CDR1 SEHNR, CDR2 FQNEAQ (reference sequence). The CDR3 runs to 12 residues. CDR3 coding DNA: TGTGCCAGCAGCGCCGGGTCCTACGAGCAGTACTTC. Translated: CASSAGSYEQYF.

J is TRBJ1-4 and V is TRBV5-1, with D unclear. The CDR3 runs to 13 residues. The V gene's germline CDR1 is SGHRS and CDR2 YFSETQ. Trimming stripped 0 bases from V and 4 bases from J, with 4 bases between. CDR3 sequence reads: CASSLAYNEKLFF. The CDR3 DNA follows: TGCGCCAGCAGCTTGGCTTATAATGAAAAACTGTTTTTT. The variable domain in full, with the rest retrieved from reference TRBV5-1 and TRBJ1-4, is KAGVTQTPRYLIKTRGQQVTLSCSPISGHRSVSWYQQTPGQGLQFLFEYFSETQRNKGNFPGRFSGRQFSNSRSEMNVSTLELGDSALYLCASSLAYNEKLFFGSGTQLSVL.

The chain carries TRBV18 and TRBJ2-3; weak D call: TRBD2 (6 bases). Per the germline V gene, CDR1 is KGHSH and CDR2 is LQKENI. V lost 3 bases to trimming and J lost 0 bases, with 13 bases between them. CDR3 length equals 16 residues. Here the CDR3 reads CASSPKAGPSTDTQYF. Written as DNA, the CDR3 is TGTGCCAGCTCACCGAAAGCGGGTCCTAGCACAGATACGCAGTATTTT.

This clone showed up just a few times. The chain couples TRBV27 to TRBJ1-2; maybe TRBD1 (6 bases). The ends were cut back, 7 bases at V and 2 bases at J, with 11 bases in the middle. The CDR3 is 13 amino acids. Looked up from germline, CDR1 is MNHEY and CDR2 is SMNVEV (reference sequence). CDR3 coding DNA: TGTGCCAGCATGGGGGCGTCGAACTATGGCTACACCTTC. Its translation: CASMGASNYGYTF.

The chain carries TRBV18 and TRBJ2-2; the match to TRBD1 covers 11 bases. Unmatched junction bases numbered 4, after V lost 4 bases and J lost 3 bases. Per germline, CDR1 KGHSH and CDR2 LQKENI. This CDR3 has 16 residues. In nucleotides, the CDR3 is TGTGCCAGCTCACTACGGACAGGGGGCGACACCGGGGAGCTGTTTTTT. Its protein is CASSLRTGGDTGELFF.

This clone was found once. This chain uses TRBV7-6 with TRBJ1-4; 12 bases are shared with TRBD1. The CDR3 length is 15 residues. V dropped 3 bases and J dropped 7; count of bases not matched to a gene: 3. The germline CDR1 and CDR2 sequences are SGHVS and FNYEAQ. The CDR3 nucleotides read TGTGCCAGCAGCTTCGGGACAGGGGGCACTGAAAAACTGTTTTTT. This codes for CASSFGTGGTEKLFF.

CDR3 bases: TGTGCCTGGAGTCAGGGATACAATCAGCCCCAGCATTTT. It is translated as CAWSQGYNQPQHF. V and J are TRBV30 and TRBJ1-5; tentatively, D is TRBD1 (5 bases). This CDR3 is 13 amino acids long. V was cut by 2 bases and J by 3 bases, with 8 bases left in between. CDR1 and CDR2 from the germline V gene are GTSNPN and SVGIG (reference sequence).

In nucleotides, the CDR3 is TGCAGTGCTAAAGGGGGAACCGAGCAGTACTTC. It translates to CSAKGGTEQYF. The chain joins TRBV20-1 to TRBJ2-7; TRBD1 might be the D (6 bases). Between the trimmed V and J ends, which lost 4 bases and 6 bases, there was a span of 10 bases. The CDR3 spans 11 residues. Germline V CDR1 and CDR2: DFQATT, SNEGSKA (reference sequence).

The rearrangement joins TRBV2 to TRBJ2-1, with TRBD2 matching over 12 bases. The trim removed 6 bases at V and 6 bases at J, leaving 0 bases unmatched. This CDR3 comprises 13 residues. Germline CDR1 reads SNHLY; CDR2 reads FYNNEI. CDR3 residues: CASRTSGSNEQFF. In DNA form, the CDR3 reads TGTGCCAGCAGGACTAGCGGGAGCAATGAGCAGTTCTTC.

V usage is TRBV7-8 and J usage is TRBJ1-1; 8 nucleotides align to TRBD1. The germline V gene has CDR1 SGHVS and CDR2 FQNEAQ. Trimming removed 5 bases from V and 3 bases from J; junction bases left unmatched: 8. The CDR3 runs to 15 residues. Here the CDR3 DNA reads TGTGCCAGCAGCGCACTACAGGGGGGGGACACTGAAGCTTTCTTT. Protein product: CASSALQGGDTEAFF.